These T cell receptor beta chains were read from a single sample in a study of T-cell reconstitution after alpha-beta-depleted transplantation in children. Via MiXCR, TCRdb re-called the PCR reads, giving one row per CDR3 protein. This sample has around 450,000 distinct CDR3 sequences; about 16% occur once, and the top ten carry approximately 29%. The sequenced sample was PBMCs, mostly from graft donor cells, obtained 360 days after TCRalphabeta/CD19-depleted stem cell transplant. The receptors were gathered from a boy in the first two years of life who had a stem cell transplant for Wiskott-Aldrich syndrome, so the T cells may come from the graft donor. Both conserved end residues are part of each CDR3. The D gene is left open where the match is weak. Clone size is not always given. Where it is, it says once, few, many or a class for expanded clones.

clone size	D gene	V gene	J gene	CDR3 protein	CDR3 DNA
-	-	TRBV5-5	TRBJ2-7	CASSSPPWVHYEQYF	TGTGCCAGCAGCTCCCCTCCTTGGGTCCACTACGAGCAGTACTTC
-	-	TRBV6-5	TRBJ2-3	CASSYRTGTADTQYF	TGTGCCAGCAGTTACCGTACCGGGACGGCAGATACGCAGTATTTT
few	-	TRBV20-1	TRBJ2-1	CSAEGLVYNEQFF	TGCAGTGCCGAGGGACTTGTCTACAATGAGCAGTTCTTC
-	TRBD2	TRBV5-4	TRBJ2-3	CASSPSGTDTDTQYF	TGTGCCAGCAGCCCAAGCGGGACGGACACAGATACGCAGTATTTT
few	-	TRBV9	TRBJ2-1	CASSVGVVSSSYNEQFF	TGTGCCAGCAGCGTAGGTGTTGTCAGTAGCTCCTACAATGAGCAGTTCTTC
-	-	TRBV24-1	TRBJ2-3	CATSGHADTQYF	TGTGCCACCAGCGGCCACGCAGATACGCAGTATTTT
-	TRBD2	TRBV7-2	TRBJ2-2	CASSRSGSGELFF	TGTGCCAGCAGCCGTAGCGGGTCCGGGGAGCTGTTTTTT
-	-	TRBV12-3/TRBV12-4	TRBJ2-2	CASSHTVNTGELFF	TGTGCCAGCAGCCACACAGTGAACACCGGGGAGCTGTTTTTT
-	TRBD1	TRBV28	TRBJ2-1	CASSQGARIYNEQFF	TGTGCCAGCAGCCAGGGGGCGCGGATATACAATGAGCAGTTCTTC
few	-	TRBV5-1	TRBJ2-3	CASSQSPGTDTQYF	TGCGCCAGCAGCCAATCCCCGGGCACAGATACGCAGTATTTT
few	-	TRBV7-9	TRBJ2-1	CASSDSFVRLVYNEQFF	TGTGCCAGCAGTGATTCATTCGTACGACTAGTTTACAATGAGCAGTTCTTC
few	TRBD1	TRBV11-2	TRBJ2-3	CASSLPTGMKSTDTQYF	TGTGCCAGCAGCTTACCGACAGGGATGAAAAGCACAGATACGCAGTATTTT
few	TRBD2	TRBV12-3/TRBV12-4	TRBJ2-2	CATSKKASGPRTGELFF	TGTGCCACCAGCAAGAAAGCTAGCGGGCCCCGCACCGGGGAGCTGTTTTTT
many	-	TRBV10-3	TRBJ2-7	CAISESVGGYEQYF	TGTGCCATCAGTGAGTCGGTGGGGGGCTACGAGCAGTACTTC
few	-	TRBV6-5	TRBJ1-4	CASSYSTKATNEKLFF	TGTGCCAGCAGTTACTCGACGAAAGCAACTAATGAAAAACTGTTTTTT
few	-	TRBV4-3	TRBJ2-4	CASSQGDELAKNIQYF	TGCGCCAGCAGCCAAGGGGATGAACTAGCCAAAAACATTCAGTACTTC
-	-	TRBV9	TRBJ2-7	CASSVASESYEQYF	TGTGCCAGCAGCGTAGCCAGCGAGAGCTACGAGCAGTACTTC
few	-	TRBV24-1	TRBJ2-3	CATSDRADTQYF	TGTGCCACCAGTGATCGGGCAGATACGCAGTATTTT
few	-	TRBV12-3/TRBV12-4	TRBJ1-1	CASSLLGVKTEAFF	TGTGCCAGCAGTTTACTGGGGGTGAAGACTGAAGCTTTCTTT
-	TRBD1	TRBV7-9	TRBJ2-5	CASSLVGQKETQYF	TGTGCCAGCAGCTTAGTGGGACAGAAAGAGACCCAGTACTTC
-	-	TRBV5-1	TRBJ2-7	CASSLEVRRYEQYF	TGCGCCAGCAGCTTGGAGGTCCGACGCTACGAGCAGTACTTC
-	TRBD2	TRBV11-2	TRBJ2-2	CASSLGFASGRSNTGELFF	TGTGCCAGCAGCTTAGGATTCGCTAGCGGGAGGTCGAACACCGGGGAGCTGTTTTTT
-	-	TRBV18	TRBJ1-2	CASSPKGTGSYGYTF	TGTGCCAGCTCACCAAAGGGGACCGGTTCCTATGGCTACACCTTC